This T cell receptor beta chain comes out of a study of cytomegalovirus exposure and HLA in healthy donors (dated by TCRdb to 2016 to 2017). At the level of the whole study: An earlier analysis of roughly 570 of the donors reported over 250 Gb of sequence data and around 100 million unique TCR beta sequences obtained from about 179 million T cells. An early release that covered about 600 HLA-typed donors contained 300 to 350 gigabases of sequencing data and around 80 million unique TCR sequences. Several DR-DQ haplotypes were handled as single units for association and clustering because linkage in the cohort was strong. The aim of the study was to test whether cataloging public T cell receptors could identify signatures of past pathogen exposure. Using immunosequencing, the study profiled T cell repertoires from roughly 650 subjects and related those repertoires to cytomegalovirus serostatus. The study combined high-throughput TCR immunosequencing, statistical association of individual TCRs with disease status, and machine learning to predict cytomegalovirus infection status. To decide whether each TCR beta V gene segment behaved as functional or pseudogenic, an earlier analysis of fewer than 750 of the donors relied on high-throughput TCR beta sequencing. HLA typing covered class I and class II loci at four-digit resolution. Donor age, sex, ethnicity and CMV serostatus were collected together with the repertoire data. A later analysis re-analyzed previously published TCR beta repertoires from approximately 670 donors and added high-resolution HLA genotyping to study TCR occurrence patterns. A later genetic analysis took genome-wide SNP genotypes for about 65% of the 666 donors and used that subset as a discovery cohort. Along with the approximately 670-subject first cohort, a separate validation cohort of over 90 different subjects was used. Of the approximately 400 genotyped donors, approximately 82% fell in the genetic ancestry cluster associated with self-reported Caucasian donors. On average, around 240,000 unique TCR beta nucleotide sequences were sequenced per donor among a few hundred genotyped donors of the cohort, with roughly a sixth of those sequences being non-productive. Every repertoire in the discovery cohort had been generated on one and the same sequencing platform. Rather than drawing on any new phenotypic data, the later analysis identified candidate immune exposures from TCR beta sequences and the way those sequences occurred across donors. The number of typed donors differed by locus: about 629-630 for A, B, C, DRB1 and DQB1; about 520 for DQA1; over 600 for DPA1; and roughly 450 for DPB1. Overall study results and their limits: A later genetic analysis reported fewer N-insertions in productive TCRs among donors in an Asian-associated ancestry cluster than the roughly 700-donor mean. Because HLA typing was missing for some donors at each locus, association tests included only the typed subset. According to a later analysis, most CMV-associated TCR beta chains appeared to be HLA-restricted, and the HLA associations seemed to be driven largely by CMV exposure. A later analysis reported that several top co-occurrence clusters appeared linked to parvovirus B19, influenza, CMV and Epstein-Barr virus. A later analysis found that HLA-associated TCR beta chains were more clonally expanded and had lower generation probabilities than equally common non-associated chains. Only TCR beta chains were sequenced in this cohort, and the absence of alpha or paired-chain data limited detectable features. Across donors, most TCR sequences were observed very rarely, whereas some public TCRs were present in many individuals. Because counts were too low, some 17 rarely observed V segments, including chromosome 9 orphons, were left out of the earlier analysis of a few hundred of the donors. Presence/absence analyses assumed roughly uniform sequencing depth across donors, an assumption that may not hold. The classifier was reported to diagnose cytomegalovirus status with high specificity and sensitivity in both the original cohort and the validation cohort. A further reported finding was that TCR beta sequences accurately predicted the HLA-A and HLA-B alleles for most subjects in the first cohort. Correlated functional status among segregating V segments might reflect linkage disequilibrium, but an unknown experimental factor could not be ruled out. Specific HLA alleles were associated with 16,951 TCR beta sequences at a false discovery rate of 0.05 in a later analysis. Because the 87-base-pair reads could not distinguish some IMGT-functional V segments, including TRBV6-2 and TRBV6-3, those segments were excluded. A later analysis found that TCR association rates varied across HLA loci, with DRB1 alleles showing the most associated TCRs and HLA-C alleles the fewest. The study gave a list of some 150 TCR beta chains associated with cytomegalovirus. When HLA alleles, especially DR and DQ, strongly co-occurred, attributing TCR associations to individual alleles was difficult. The authors suggested that the approach could potentially be generalized to other disease states and immunological phenotypes. Three of the identified cytomegalovirus-associated TCR beta chains were confirmed in vitro to be specific for cytomegalovirus antigens. A cluster of highly shared sequence variants was judged likely to represent a technical artifact of the sequencing pipeline. In an earlier analysis of 500 to 650 of the donors, most TCR beta V segments appeared in productive rearrangements about 90% or about 30% of the time, broadly matching IMGT annotations. V-gene and J-gene trimming of TCR beta chains was associated with a missense DCLRE1C variant in a later genetic analysis, and the association was replicated in an independent cohort. CMV serostatus was the only immune exposure information available for the cohort.

The cohort was made up of 650 to 700 healthy bone marrow donors. All cohort members were sampled while nominally healthy, although unrecorded immune exposures were likely present. The donor tested CMV seropositive, placing the donor among the 290 or so seropositive members of the cohort. Every donor gave a peripheral blood sample, and the peripheral blood mononuclear cells from that sample were used for TCR beta sequencing. The Qiagen DNeasy Blood Extraction Kit was used to extract genomic DNA from the blood cell samples. V is clipped by 4 bases and J by 4 bases, and the sequence between their germline boundaries is 10 bases long. Reading from cysteine to phenylalanine, the CDR3 counts 12 amino acids. Just the 36-base CDR3 DNA is kept, in frame starting at base 1. CDR1 GTSNPN and CDR2 SVGIG were looked up in the germline V gene (reference sequence). The library was obtained by the immunoSEQ multiplex PCR assay. For the multiplex PCR, a mixture combining 60 forward primers for TCR Vbeta segments and 13 reverse primers for TCR Jbeta segments was used. Amplification of the CDR3 region of rearranged TCR beta genes was performed with a multiplex PCR assay on genomic DNA. The amplified TCR beta libraries were sequenced on the Illumina HiSeq System as 87-base-pair reads. The original methods were these. Across the roughly 700 repertoires, a later analysis counted roughly 77 million unique TCR beta chains, 8.5 million to 12 million of which were shared by at least two donors. To remove PCR and sequencing errors, raw reads were error-corrected and collapsed into unique sequences using a nearest-neighbor algorithm that merged closely related sequences. V, D and J gene segments were assigned by aligning CDR3 sequences to IMGT reference sequences. For a sequence to be retained, a match of at least six nucleotides was required to both a V gene segment and a J gene segment. A rearrangement counted as productive if the CDR3 had no stop codons and remained in frame with V and J, and every other rearrangement counted as non-productive. Following IMGT convention, CDR3 was defined as the stretch from the second conserved V-encoded cysteine to the conserved J-encoded phenylalanine. Sequences without an unambiguous match to a single V gene segment were excluded from the earlier analysis of approximately 560 of the donors. An earlier analysis of approximately 590 of the donors classified V segments as functional when productive rearrangements were above 56.7% and as segregating when the standard deviation between donors was above 5%. A statistical classification framework was built to diagnose cytomegalovirus status from the catalog of TCR beta chain sequences. In a later analysis, V and J genes were assigned by comparing TCR nucleotide sequences against IMGT/GENE-DB human TR gene sequences. A later analysis assigned CDR3 sequences and most-parsimonious VDJ recombination scenarios with the TCRdist pipeline. In a later analysis, every TCR beta chain was defined by the combination of its CDR3 amino acid sequence and its V-gene family, and reads without a unique V-gene family were dropped. To address suspected cross-contamination and a sequencing artifact, a later analysis removed a few hundred highly shared, low-generation-probability nucleotide sequences. A later analysis calculated a clonal expansion index for each public chain from normalized within-repertoire ranks of inferred template counts. In a later analysis, generation probabilities were computed with a VDJ recombination model fitted to out-of-frame rearrangements, and the resulting probabilities were checked against IGoR. In a later analysis, hypergeometric tests were used to score TCR-TCR, TCR-HLA and TCR-CMV co-occurrence, with a repertoire-size bias correction applied to TCR pairs. To estimate false discovery rates, a later analysis permuted the HLA or CMV assignments 20 times. In a later analysis, co-occurring TCRs were grouped using DBSCAN, with TCRdist sequence similarity added in when clustering inside HLA-allele-positive subsets. Repertoires with fewer than 30,000 or more than 120,000 public chains, plus five repertoires with anomalous nucleotide sharing, were excluded from co-occurrence clustering. TCRdb carries this immuneACCESS record with in-frame sequences only. Its versions omit some clonotypes, under half of them owing to an unresolved V gene in the studies checked, with the rest unexplained. V, J and clone size are taken as reported in that table, and D and trimming were inferred from the DNA itself. In this sample the table shows tens of thousands of clones, roughly 65% of which occur a single time. 3.5% to 4.5% of the sample rests with the top ten.

This clone appeared a few times. Its antigen is unknown. No base quality information exists; no much larger clone differs at one position. What was sequenced was PBMCs. The chain couples TRBV30 to TRBJ1-2; a tentative D call is TRBD1 (5 bases match). This receptor was identified in a male donor in good health and CMV-seropositive. The DNA is TGTGCCTGGACGCAGGGCGGCTATGGCTACACCTTC. Its translation is CAWTQGGYGYTF.